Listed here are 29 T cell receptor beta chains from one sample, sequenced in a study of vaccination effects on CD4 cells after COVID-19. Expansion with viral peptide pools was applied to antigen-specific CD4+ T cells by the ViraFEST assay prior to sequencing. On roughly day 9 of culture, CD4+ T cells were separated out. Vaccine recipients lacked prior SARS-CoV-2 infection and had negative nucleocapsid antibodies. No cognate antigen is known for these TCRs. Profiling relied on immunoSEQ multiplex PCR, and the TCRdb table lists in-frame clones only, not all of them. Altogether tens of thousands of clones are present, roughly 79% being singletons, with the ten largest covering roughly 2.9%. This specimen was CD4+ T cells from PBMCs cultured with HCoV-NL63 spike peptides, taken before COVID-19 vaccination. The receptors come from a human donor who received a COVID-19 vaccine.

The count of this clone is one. In nucleotides, the CDR3 is TGTGCCAGCACCCGAACAGGGTCGTACGCTGAAGCTTTCTTT. Residues: CASTRTGSYAEAFF. The chain employs TRBV7-9 and TRBJ1-1, with TRBD1 as a possible D gene (6 bases). CDR1 and CDR2 (germline): SEHNR, FQNEAQ (reference sequence). This CDR3 region has 14 residues. Trimming cost V 7 bases and J 6 bases, with 18 bases left between them.

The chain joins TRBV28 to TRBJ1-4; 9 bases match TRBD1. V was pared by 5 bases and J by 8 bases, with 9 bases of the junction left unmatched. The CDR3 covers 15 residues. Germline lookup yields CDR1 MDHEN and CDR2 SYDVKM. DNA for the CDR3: TGTGCCAGCAGTACCCATGGGACAGGGAGAGAAAAACTGTTTTTT. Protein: CASSTHGTGREKLFF. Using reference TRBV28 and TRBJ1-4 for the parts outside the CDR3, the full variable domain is DVKVTQSSRYLVKRTGEKVFLECVQDMDHENMFWYRQDPGLGLRLIYFSYDVKMKEKGDIPEGYSVSREKKERFSLILESASTNQTSMYLCASSTHGTGREKLFFGSGTQLSVL.

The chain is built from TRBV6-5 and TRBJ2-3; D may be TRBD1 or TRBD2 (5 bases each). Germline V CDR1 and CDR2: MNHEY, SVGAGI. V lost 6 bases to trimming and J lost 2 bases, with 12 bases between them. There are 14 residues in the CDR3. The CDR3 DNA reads TGTGCCAGCAGCCTGGGACCAAACACAGATACGCAGTATTTT. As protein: CASSLGPNTDTQYF.

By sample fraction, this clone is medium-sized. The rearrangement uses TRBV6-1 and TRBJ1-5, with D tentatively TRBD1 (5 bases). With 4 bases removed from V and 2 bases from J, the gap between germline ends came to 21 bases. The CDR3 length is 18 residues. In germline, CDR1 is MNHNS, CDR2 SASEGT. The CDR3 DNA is TGTGCCAGCAGTGCCATCTATAACTCGGGACCGGGCAATCAGCCCCAGCATTTT. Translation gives CASSAIYNSGPGNQPQHF.

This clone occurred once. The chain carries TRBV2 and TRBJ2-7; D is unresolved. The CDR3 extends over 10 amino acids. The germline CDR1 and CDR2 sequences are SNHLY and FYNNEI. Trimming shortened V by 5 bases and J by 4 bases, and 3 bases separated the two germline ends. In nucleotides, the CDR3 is TGTGCCAGCAGTAATTACGAGCAGTACGTC. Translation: CASSNYEQYV.

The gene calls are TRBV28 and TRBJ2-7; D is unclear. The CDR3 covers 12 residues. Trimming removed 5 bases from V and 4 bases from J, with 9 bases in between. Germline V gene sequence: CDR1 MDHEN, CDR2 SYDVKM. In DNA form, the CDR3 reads TGTGCCAGCAGTACCGCGCGTTACGAGCAGTACGTC. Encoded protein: CASSTARYEQYV.

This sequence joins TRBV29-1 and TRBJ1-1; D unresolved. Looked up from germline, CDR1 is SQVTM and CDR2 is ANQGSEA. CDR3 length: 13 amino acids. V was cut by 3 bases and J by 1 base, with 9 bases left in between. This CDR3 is CSVEVQPNTEAFF. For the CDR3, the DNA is TGCAGCGTTGAGGTACAGCCGAACACTGAAGCTTTCTTT.

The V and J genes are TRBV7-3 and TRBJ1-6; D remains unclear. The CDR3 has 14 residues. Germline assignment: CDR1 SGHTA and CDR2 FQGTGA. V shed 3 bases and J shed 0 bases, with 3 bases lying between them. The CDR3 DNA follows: TGTGCCAGCAGCTTCAGCTCCTATAATTCACCCCTCCACTTT. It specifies CASSFSSYNSPLHF.

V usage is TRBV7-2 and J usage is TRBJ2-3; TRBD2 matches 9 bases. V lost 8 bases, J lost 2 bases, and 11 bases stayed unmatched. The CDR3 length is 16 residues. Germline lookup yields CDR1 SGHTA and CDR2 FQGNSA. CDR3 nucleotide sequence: TGTGCCAGCTCCCTGCGGATAGCGGGGGTCACAGATACGCAGTATTTT. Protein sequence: CASSLRIAGVTDTQYF.

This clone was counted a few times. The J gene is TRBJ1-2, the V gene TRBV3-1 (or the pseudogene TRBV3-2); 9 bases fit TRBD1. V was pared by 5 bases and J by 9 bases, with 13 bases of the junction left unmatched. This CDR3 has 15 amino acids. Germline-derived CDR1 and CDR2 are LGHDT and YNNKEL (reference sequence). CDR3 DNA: TGTGCCAGCAGCGTTCGACAGGGGGAGGGGTCGAGCTACACCTTC. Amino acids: CASSVRQGEGSSYTF.

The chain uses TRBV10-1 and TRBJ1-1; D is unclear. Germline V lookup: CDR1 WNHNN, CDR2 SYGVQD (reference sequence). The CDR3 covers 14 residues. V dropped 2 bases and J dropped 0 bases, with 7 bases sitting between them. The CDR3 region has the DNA TGCGCCAGCAGTGAGCACAGCATGAACACTGAAGCTTTCTTT. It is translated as CASSEHSMNTEAFF.

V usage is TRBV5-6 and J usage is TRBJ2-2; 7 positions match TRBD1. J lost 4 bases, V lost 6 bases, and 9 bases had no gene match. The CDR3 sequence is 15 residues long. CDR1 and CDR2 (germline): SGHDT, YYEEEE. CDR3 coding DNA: TGTGCCAGCACCCACCGAGGGGGCTTCACCGGGGAGCTGTTTTTT. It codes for CASTHRGGFTGELFF.

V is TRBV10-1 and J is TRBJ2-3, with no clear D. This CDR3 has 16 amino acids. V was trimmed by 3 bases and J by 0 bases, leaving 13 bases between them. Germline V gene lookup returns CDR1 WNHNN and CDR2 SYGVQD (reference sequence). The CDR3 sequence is CASSENPTPSTDTQYF. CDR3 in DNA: TGCGCCAGCAGTGAAAACCCAACTCCGAGCACAGATACGCAGTATTTT.

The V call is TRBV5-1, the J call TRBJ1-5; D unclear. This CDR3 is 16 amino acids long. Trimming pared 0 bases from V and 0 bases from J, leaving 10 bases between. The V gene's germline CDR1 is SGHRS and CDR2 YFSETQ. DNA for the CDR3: TGCGCCAGCAGCTTGGGAAGCGGATTTAGCAATCAGCCCCAGCATTTT. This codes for CASSLGSGFSNQPQHF.

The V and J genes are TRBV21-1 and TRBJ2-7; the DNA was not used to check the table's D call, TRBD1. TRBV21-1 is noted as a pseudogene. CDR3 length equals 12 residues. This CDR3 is CASLDRGYEQYV. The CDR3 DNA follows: TGTGCCAGCCTGGACAGGGGCTACGAGCAGTACGTC.

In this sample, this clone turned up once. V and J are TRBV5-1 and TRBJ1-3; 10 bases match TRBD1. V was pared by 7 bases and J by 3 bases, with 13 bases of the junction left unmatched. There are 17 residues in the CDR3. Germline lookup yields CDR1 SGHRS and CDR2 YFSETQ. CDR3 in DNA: TGCGCCAGCTCCGGGACAGGGGCGTCCCTTTTTGGAAACACCATATATTTT. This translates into CASSGTGASLFGNTIYF.

Written as DNA, the CDR3 is TGTGCCAGCAACCTCATCCGGGACAATGAGCAGTTCTTC. Protein product: CASNLIRDNEQFF. J is TRBJ2-1 and V is TRBV2; D is undetermined. V was clipped by 7 bases and J by 5 bases, with 12 bases between them. Germline V gene sequence: CDR1 SNHLY, CDR2 FYNNEI. This CDR3 spans 13 amino acids.

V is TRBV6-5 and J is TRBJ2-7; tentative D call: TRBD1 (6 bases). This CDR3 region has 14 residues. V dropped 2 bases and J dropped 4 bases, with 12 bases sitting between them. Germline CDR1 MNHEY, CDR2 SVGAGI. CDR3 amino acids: CASSYGRRGYEQYV. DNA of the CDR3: TGTGCCAGCAGTTACGGCCGCAGGGGATACGAGCAGTACGTC.

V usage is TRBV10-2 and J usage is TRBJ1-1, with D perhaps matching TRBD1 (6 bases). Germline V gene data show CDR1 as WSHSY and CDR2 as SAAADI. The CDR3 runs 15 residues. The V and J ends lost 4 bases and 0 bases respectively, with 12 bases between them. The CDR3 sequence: CASSAPQGLNTEAFF. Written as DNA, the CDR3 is TGCGCCAGCAGTGCTCCACAGGGATTGAACACTGAAGCTTTCTTT.

The CDR3 region is CASSQNRGGNSPLHF. As DNA, the CDR3 is TGCGCCAGCAGCCAAAACAGGGGTGGGAATTCACCCCTCCACTTT. The chain has TRBV5-1 and TRBJ1-6; 7 positions agree with TRBD1. The J segment lost 7 bases and the V segment lost 4 bases, leaving 8 bases of the junction unmatched. The germline V gene encodes CDR1 SGHRS and CDR2 YFSETQ. The CDR3 is 15 residues long.

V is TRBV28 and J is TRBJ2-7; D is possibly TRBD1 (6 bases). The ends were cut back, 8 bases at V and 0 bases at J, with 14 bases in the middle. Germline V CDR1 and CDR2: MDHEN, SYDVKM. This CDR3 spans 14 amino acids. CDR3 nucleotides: TGTGCCAGCTTCCGGGACAAGAGCTCCTACGAGCAGTACGTC. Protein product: CASFRDKSSYEQYV.

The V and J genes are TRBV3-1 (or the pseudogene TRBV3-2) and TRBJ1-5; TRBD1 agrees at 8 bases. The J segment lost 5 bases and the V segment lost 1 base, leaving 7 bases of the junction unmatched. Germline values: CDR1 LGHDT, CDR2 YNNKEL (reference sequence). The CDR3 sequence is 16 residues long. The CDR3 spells CASSQGGQGADQPQHF. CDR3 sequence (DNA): TGTGCCAGCAGCCAAGGAGGGCAGGGGGCCGATCAGCCCCAGCATTTT.

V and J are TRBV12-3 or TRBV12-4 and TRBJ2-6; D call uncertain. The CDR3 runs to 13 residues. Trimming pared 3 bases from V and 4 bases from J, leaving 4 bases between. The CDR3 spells CASSFAGANVLTF. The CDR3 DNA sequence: TGTGCCAGCAGTTTCGCAGGGGCCAACGTCCTGACTTTC.

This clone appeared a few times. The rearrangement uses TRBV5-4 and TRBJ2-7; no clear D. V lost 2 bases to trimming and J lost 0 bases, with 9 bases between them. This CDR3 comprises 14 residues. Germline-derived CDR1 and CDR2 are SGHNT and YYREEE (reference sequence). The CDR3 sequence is CASSFDPSSYEQYV. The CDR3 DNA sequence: TGTGCCAGCAGCTTTGACCCAAGCTCCTACGAGCAGTACGTC.

The CDR3 coding sequence is TGTGCCAGCAGCGAATGGGGGGCGGGTGGCTACACCTTC. Protein: CASSEWGAGGYTF. The rearrangement uses TRBV5-6 and TRBJ1-2, with D possibly TRBD1 on 6 matching bases. With 4 bases removed from V and 7 bases from J, the gap between germline ends came to 14 bases. The CDR3 is 13 residues long. The germline V gene encodes CDR1 SGHDT and CDR2 YYEEEE.

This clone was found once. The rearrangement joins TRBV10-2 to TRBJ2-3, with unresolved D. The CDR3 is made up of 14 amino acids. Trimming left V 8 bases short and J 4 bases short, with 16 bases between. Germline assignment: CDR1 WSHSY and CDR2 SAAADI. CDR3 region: CASGNSRTADTQYF. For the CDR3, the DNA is TGCGCCAGCGGAAACTCCCGGACGGCAGATACGCAGTATTTT.

The DNA of the CDR3 is TGTGCCAGCAGTGATCTGGGGGACTATGGCTACACCTTC. This encodes CASSDLGDYGYTF. This rearrangement joins TRBV6-1 to TRBJ1-2; D might be TRBD1 (5 bases). Germline lookup yields CDR1 MNHNS and CDR2 SASEGT. V shed 3 bases and J shed 3 bases, with 8 bases lying between them. The CDR3 has 13 residues.

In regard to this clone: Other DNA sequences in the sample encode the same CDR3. The CDR3 DNA reads TGTGCCACCAGTGGTGGCACAGATACGCAGTATTTT. Translating it yields CATSGGTDTQYF. The chain uses TRBV24-1 and TRBJ2-3; no clear D. Germline V gives CDR1 KGHDR, CDR2 SFDVKD. Trimming cost V 5 bases and J 1 base, with 3 bases left between them. The CDR3 extends over 12 amino acids.

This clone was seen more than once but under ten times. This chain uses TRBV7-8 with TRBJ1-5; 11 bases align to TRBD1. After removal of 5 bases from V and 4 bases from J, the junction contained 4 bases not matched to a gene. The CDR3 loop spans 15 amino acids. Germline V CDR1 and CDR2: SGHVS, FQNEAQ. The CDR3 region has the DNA TGTGCCAGCAGCACCGGGACAGGGGGAAATCAGCCCCAGCATTTT. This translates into CASSTGTGGNQPQHF.